These T cell receptor beta chains were read from a single sample in a study of blood T cell repertoires in COVID-19. Measured with immunoSEQ multiplex PCR; TCRdb has only the in-frame clones, and not every one. This table has 55,000 to 65,000 clones, 80% to 90% appearing once. Sequencing used peripheral blood. The origin of the receptors is a man aged 55 to 69 with active or convalescent COVID-19. CDR3s include the opening cysteine and the closing phenylalanine or tryptophan. Fields, in order: V gene, D gene, clone size, J gene, CDR3 protein, CDR3 DNA. A D gene is named only where the DNA matches it firmly. Expanded clones get a size class; other rows say once, few or many, or leave the size out.

>TRBV12-3/TRBV12-4|-|-|TRBJ2-5
CASSFKETQYF
TGTGCCAGCAGTTTTAAAGAGACCCAGTACTTC
>TRBV5-1|-|-|TRBJ2-3
CASSLPRGSTDTQYF
TGCGCCAGCAGCTTGCCAAGGGGCTCCACAGATACGCAGTATTTT
>TRBV18|-|-|TRBJ2-2
CASSPRPSGTGELFF
TGTGCCAGCTCACCACGTCCATCGGGCACCGGGGAGCTGTTTTTT
>TRBV2|TRBD1|few|TRBJ1-6
CASRERTGGNSPLHF
TGTGCCAGCAGGGAAAGGACAGGGGGCAATTCACCCCTCCACTTT
>TRBV7-9|-|-|TRBJ2-5
CASSLAVTIQETQYF
TGTGCCAGCAGCTTAGCGGTTACTATCCAAGAGACCCAGTACTTC
>TRBV14|-|once|TRBJ2-7
CASSQGGTGPYEQYF
TGTGCCAGCAGCCAAGGAGGGACTGGCCCTTACGAGCAGTACTTC
>TRBV3-1/TRBV3-2|-|-|TRBJ2-3
CASSRSGGGVDTQYF
TGTGCCAGCAGCCGGTCTGGAGGGGGGGTTGATACGCAGTATTTT
>TRBV7-6|TRBD1|-|TRBJ1-3
CASSNRDSQGNTIYF
TGTGCCAGCAGCAACCGGGACAGCCAGGGAAACACCATATATTTT
>TRBV4-1|-|-|TRBJ2-5
CASSQMSGGRETQYF
TGCGCCAGCAGCCAAATGTCCGGGGGGCGAGAGACCCAGTACTTC
>TRBV14|-|-|TRBJ1-4
CASSPLRGKTNEKLFF
TGTGCCAGCAGCCCCCTGAGAGGGAAGACTAATGAAAAACTGTTTTTT
>TRBV7-2|-|-|TRBJ1-1
CASSFGSLNIEAFF
TGTGCCAGCAGCTTCGGGAGCCTTAACATCGAAGCTTTCTTT
>TRBV14|-|-|TRBJ2-5
CASSPIQGRQETQYF
TGTGCCAGCAGCCCAATACAGGGGAGGCAAGAGACCCAGTACTTC
>TRBV5-6|-|-|TRBJ2-6
CASAFGGVASGANVLTF
TGTGCCAGCGCGTTTGGAGGGGTGGCCTCTGGGGCCAACGTCCTGACTTTC
>TRBV23-1|-|-|TRBJ1-2
CASSQSICRRERNYGYTF
TGCGCCAGCAGTCAATCTATTTGCAGGCGGGAGCGTAACTATGGCTACACCTTC
>TRBV30|-|-|TRBJ2-5
CAWSVRFQETQYF
TGTGCCTGGAGTGTCAGGTTCCAAGAGACCCAGTACTTC
>TRBV5-1|-|-|TRBJ2-5
CASKAGKQETQYF
TGCGCCAGCAAGGCAGGGAAGCAAGAGACCCAGTACTTC
>TRBV6-2/TRBV6-3|-|-|TRBJ1-1
CASSYPGKNTEAFF
TGTGCCAGCAGTTACCCCGGGAAGAACACTGAAGCTTTCTTT
>TRBV11-2|-|-|TRBJ1-2
CASSVPEGRLYGYTF
TGTGCCAGCAGCGTACCAGAGGGCCGTCTATATGGCTACACCTTC
>TRBV18|-|-|TRBJ1-5
CASSPDRDQPQHF
TGTGCCAGCTCACCAGACAGAGATCAGCCCCAGCATTTT
>TRBV5-5|TRBD1|-|TRBJ1-1
CASSLDRGRGAFF
TGTGCCAGCAGCTTAGACAGGGGGAGAGGGGCTTTCTTT
>TRBV3-1/TRBV3-2|-|-|TRBJ1-1
CASSQDIRNRGWAEAFF
TGTGCCAGCAGCCAAGATATCCGGAATCGAGGCTGGGCTGAAGCTTTCTTT
>TRBV28|-|-|TRBJ1-2
CASRPPGVSNYGYTF
TGTGCCAGCAGGCCCCCGGGGGTCTCAAACTATGGCTACACCTTC
>TRBV6-5|-|once|TRBJ2-7
CASSSMGIRGSYEQYF
TGTGCCAGCAGTTCCATGGGTATAAGGGGTTCCTACGAGCAGTACTTC
>TRBV3-1/TRBV3-2|TRBD2|-|TRBJ2-1
CASSQDFSGRAGNNEQFF
TGTGCCAGCAGCCAAGACTTTAGCGGGAGGGCCGGTAACAATGAGCAGTTCTTC
>TRBV28|-|-|TRBJ1-1
CASSLSTYTEAFF
TGTGCCAGCAGTTTGAGCACCTACACTGAAGCTTTCTTT
>TRBV5-1|TRBD1|once|TRBJ2-5
CASSITGTGGIETQYF
TGCGCCAGCAGCATTACCGGGACAGGGGGAATAGAGACCCAGTACTTC
>TRBV28|TRBD1|-|TRBJ2-7
CASTPDRAYEQYF
TGTGCCAGCACCCCCGACAGGGCTTACGAGCAGTACTTC
>TRBV29-1|TRBD2|once|TRBJ2-5
CSVHFRGLAGKETQYF
TGCAGCGTTCATTTCCGTGGTCTAGCGGGAAAAGAGACCCAGTACTTC
>TRBV5-1|TRBD2|-|TRBJ2-5
CASSYLAGGGETQYF
TGCGCCAGCAGCTACTTAGCGGGAGGAGGGGAGACCCAGTACTTC
>TRBV4-1|TRBD2|-|TRBJ2-7
CASSYGGGTSYEQYF
TGCGCCAGCAGCTACGGGGGGGGGACCTCCTACGAGCAGTACTTC
>TRBV7-3|-|once|TRBJ1-5
CASSLTGVGQPQHF
TGTGCCAGCAGCTTAACAGGGGTAGGGCAGCCCCAGCATTTT
>TRBV5-5|-|-|TRBJ1-5
CASSLEGVKPQHF
TGTGCCAGCAGCTTGGAAGGGGTTAAGCCCCAGCATTTT
>TRBV28|-|-|TRBJ1-1
CASSLISGQTEAFF
TGTGCCAGCAGTTTGATCAGTGGGCAGACTGAAGCTTTCTTT
>TRBV6-1|TRBD1|once|TRBJ1-5
CASSVLTGQGNQPQHF
TGTGCCAGCAGTGTCCTGACAGGGCAGGGCAATCAGCCCCAGCATTTT
>TRBV6-4|-|few|TRBJ1-3
CASSVNRMAGNTIYF
TGTGCCAGCAGTGTAAACAGGATGGCTGGAAACACCATATATTTT
>TRBV3-1/TRBV3-2|TRBD1|-|TRBJ2-7
CASTSEGRQGSYEQYF
TGTGCCAGCACCAGTGAGGGTAGACAGGGGTCCTACGAGCAGTACTTC
>TRBV18|-|-|TRBJ2-5
CASSPALSQETQYF
TGTGCCAGCTCACCAGCACTAAGTCAGGAGACCCAGTACTTC
>TRBV28|-|-|TRBJ1-5
CATDMGNQPQHF
TGTGCCACAGATATGGGCAATCAGCCCCAGCATTTT
>TRBV28|TRBD1|-|TRBJ2-7
CASSLEQGAYEQYF
TGTGCCAGCAGTTTAGAACAGGGGGCCTACGAGCAGTACTTC
>TRBV2|-|once|TRBJ2-3
CASTGGGTGTDTQYF
TGTGCCAGCACCGGCGGAGGGACGGGCACAGATACGCAGTATTTT
>TRBV19|-|-|TRBJ2-2
CASSIPGLLTGELFF
TGTGCCAGTAGTATCCCGGGGTTACTCACCGGGGAGCTGTTTTTT
>TRBV5-4|TRBD1|-|TRBJ1-1
CASSLGQVNTEAFF
TGTGCCAGCAGCCTGGGACAGGTGAACACTGAAGCTTTCTTT
>TRBV5-4|-|once|TRBJ1-3
CASSLGGGGPGNTIYF
TGTGCCAGCAGCCTTGGCGGGGGGGGGCCTGGAAACACCATATATTTT
>TRBV29-1|-|-|TRBJ2-5
CSVGGGSETQYF
TGCAGCGTTGGGGGGGGCTCAGAGACCCAGTACTTC
>TRBV5-1|-|-|TRBJ1-1
CASSSAVNTEAFF
TGCGCCAGCAGTTCCGCGGTGAACACTGAAGCTTTCTTT
>TRBV23-1|TRBD1|-|TRBJ1-3
CATNLNRGRKKNTIYF
TGCGCCACCAATTTAAACAGGGGCCGAAAGAAGAACACCATATATTTT
>TRBV24-1|TRBD1|-|TRBJ2-7
CATSDAGDRGFDEQYF
TGTGCCACCAGTGATGCCGGGGACAGGGGATTCGACGAGCAGTACTTC
>TRBV27|-|-|TRBJ1-5
CASSFRGDSNQPQHF
TGTGCCAGCAGTTTTCGGGGTGATAGCAATCAGCCCCAGCATTTT
>TRBV19|TRBD1|-|TRBJ1-5
CASSTPRDSFNQPQHF
TGTGCCAGTAGTACACCTCGGGACAGCTTCAATCAGCCCCAGCATTTT
>TRBV5-1|TRBD2|-|TRBJ2-5
CASSSLAGGLQETQYF
TGCGCCAGCAGCTCTCTAGCGGGAGGGCTCCAAGAGACCCAGTACTTC
>TRBV18|TRBD1|-|TRBJ2-5
CASSPSRGTAQETQYF
TGTGCCAGCTCACCAAGTCGTGGGACAGCCCAAGAGACCCAGTACTTC
>TRBV5-1|TRBD2|once|TRBJ2-7
CASSLDPGGDEQYF
TGCGCCAGCAGCTTGGATCCGGGAGGGGACGAGCAGTACTTC
>TRBV15|-|-|TRBJ1-4
CATSRSGTGDEKLFF
TGTGCCACCAGCAGATCCGGGACGGGGGATGAAAAACTGTTTTTT
>TRBV9|-|-|TRBJ1-1
CASSVDSGVDTEAFF
TGTGCCAGCAGCGTAGATTCGGGGGTGGACACTGAAGCTTTCTTT
>TRBV27|TRBD1|-|TRBJ1-2
CASSPLGTGIYGYTF
TGTGCCAGCAGTCCACTCGGGACAGGGATTTATGGCTACACCTTC
>TRBV2|-|-|TRBJ2-7
CASTKDGEVAYEQYF
TGTGCCAGCACCAAGGACGGGGAGGTCGCCTACGAGCAGTACTTC
>TRBV11-3|-|-|TRBJ1-1
CASSLSGLNTEAFF
TGTGCCAGCAGCTTATCCGGGTTGAACACTGAAGCTTTCTTT
>TRBV5-1|TRBD2|-|TRBJ2-5
CASSLEGGALKMETQYF
TGCGCCAGCAGCTTGGAGGGAGGGGCGCTAAAGATGGAGACCCAGTACTTC
>TRBV3-1/TRBV3-2|TRBD2|-|TRBJ2-1
CASSQGLAGGPARQFF
TGTGCCAGCAGCCAGGGACTAGCGGGAGGCCCCGCGCGGCAGTTCTTC